This T cell receptor beta chain was recovered during a study of T-cell memory formation after mild COVID-19. Overall study findings and caveats: Confirmation of SARS-CoV-2 specificity was lacking for second-wave clones peaking day 37.

The length of the CDR3 is 14 residues. The V end was cut by 6 bases, the J end by 2 bases, with 16 bases between. The germline V gene has CDR1 DFQATT and CDR2 SNEGSKA (reference sequence). Notes on this clonotype: Its antigen is as yet unknown.

Using constant-segment primers, 5'RACE produced TCR alpha and TCR beta cDNA libraries carrying sample barcodes and UMIs. A single record per CDR3 protein comes from TCRdb applying MiXCR to the 5' RACE reads. Of around 340,000 distinct CDR3 sequences listed, approximately 15% are singletons. This chain connects TRBV20-1 to TRBJ2-5; D not certain. The sequence came from a man aged 18 to 30 who had mild COVID-19 (a few samples of this study predate the infection). Cell type and time point are not known. Material for sequencing was PBMCs or a T cell subset sorted from them (not recorded which). CDR3 protein: CSAPRGSAQETQYF. The CDR3 nucleotides are TGCAGTGCGCCACGAGGCAGCGCGCAAGAGACCCAGTACTTC.